One sample yielded the 20 T cell receptor beta chains listed below, sequenced in a study of vaccination effects on CD4 cells after COVID-19. No cognate antigen is known for these TCRs. Once cultured for 10 days, the cells underwent separation to obtain CD4+ T cells. Measured with immunoSEQ multiplex PCR; TCRdb has only the in-frame clones, and not every one. The sample yields about 46,000 clones, roughly 74% seen once. The source material was CD4+ T cells from PBMCs cultured without peptide, sampled before COVID-19 vaccination. Receptors were obtained from a human donor who had a prior SARS-CoV-2 infection.

The rearrangement joins TRBV5-1 to TRBJ2-7, with TRBD1 matching 8 bases. The germline CDR1 and CDR2 sequences are SGHRS and YFSETQ. V gave up 4 bases and J gave up 7 bases; unmatched junction bases: 13. The CDR3 runs 15 residues. The CDR3 DNA reads TGCGCCAGCAGCGACGGGACAGGTCTTGGATGGGAGCAGTACTTC. This codes for CASSDGTGLGWEQYF. The variable domain in full, with the rest retrieved from reference TRBV5-1 and TRBJ2-7, is KAGVTQTPRYLIKTRGQQVTLSCSPISGHRSVSWYQQTPGQGLQFLFEYFSETQRNKGNFPGRFSGRQFSNSRSEMNVSTLELGDSALYLCASSDGTGLGWEQYFGPGTRLTVT.

A few counts support this clone. The chain is built from TRBV7-8 and TRBJ2-7; 14 bases are shared with TRBD2. The junction had 2 bases not matched to a gene; V was cut back by 1 base and J by 6 bases. CDR1 and CDR2 (germline): SGHVS, FQNEAQ. The CDR3 extends over 15 amino acids. CDR3 amino acids: CASSLGLAGGLEQYF. The CDR3 DNA reads TGTGCCAGCAGCTTAGGACTAGCGGGGGGGCTCGAGCAGTACTTC.

J is TRBJ2-3 and V is TRBV24-1; D possibly uses TRBD1 or TRBD2 (5 bases each). Deletions cut 3 bases from V and 6 bases from J, with 12 bases between. The germline CDR1 and CDR2 sequences are KGHDR and SFDVKD. The CDR3 runs 14 residues. The CDR3 protein is CATSDHGARDTQYF. CDR3 nucleotides: TGTGCCACCAGTGATCACGGGGCTCGGGATACGCAGTATTTT.

The chain combines TRBV7-3 with TRBJ2-3; TRBD2 aligns across 8 bases. V lost 5 bases, J lost 3 bases, and 7 bases stayed unmatched. Germline CDR1 and CDR2: SGHTA and FQGTGA. The CDR3 spans 15 residues. The CDR3: CASSPGGVSTDTQYF. CDR3 in DNA: TGTGCCAGCAGCCCCGGGGGGGTGTCGACAGATACGCAGTATTTT. Variable domain in full (rest from reference TRBV7-3 and TRBJ2-3): GAGVSQTPSNKVTEKGKYVELRCDPISGHTALYWYRQSLGQGPEFLIYFQGTGAADDSGLPNDRFFAVRPEGSVSTLKIQRTERGDSAVYLCASSPGGVSTDTQYFGPGTRLTVL.

The rearrangement links TRBV12-5 to TRBJ2-7; 7 bases match TRBD1. The J segment lost 2 bases and the V segment lost 4 bases, leaving 2 bases of the junction unmatched. Germline CDR1 reads LGHNT; CDR2 reads FRNRAP. The CDR3 is 13 residues long. CDR3 in amino acids: CASGSGQTYEQYF. CDR3 DNA: TGTGCTAGTGGTTCGGGACAGACCTACGAGCAGTACTTC.

This rearrangement joins TRBV2 to TRBJ2-3; D gene uncertain. CDR1 and CDR2 (germline): SNHLY, FYNNEI. The CDR3 length is 12 residues. V was trimmed by 10 bases and J by 6 bases, leaving 14 bases between them. The chain's CDR3 is CANSLSGDTQYF. The CDR3 bases are TGTGCCAACTCCCTTTCCGGGGATACGCAGTATTTT.

The rearrangement links TRBV9 to TRBJ2-5, with TRBD2 identical over 7 bases. This CDR3 has 15 amino acids. Germline loops: CDR1 SGDLS, CDR2 YYNGEE. J lost 5 bases, V lost 3 bases, and 10 bases had no gene match. The CDR3 region is CASSALWGGWETQYF. The CDR3 region has the DNA TGTGCCAGCAGCGCTCTCTGGGGGGGATGGGAGACCCAGTACTTC.

The rearrangement uses TRBV2 and TRBJ1-1; 9 bases match TRBD1. CDR1 and CDR2 (germline): SNHLY, FYNNEI. The CDR3 runs to 15 residues. Trimming cost V 5 bases and J 2 bases; bases outside gene matches: 6. The CDR3 DNA reads as TGTGCCAGCAGTCAACAGGGGGCGCCTAACACTGAAGCTTTCTTT. It yields the protein CASSQQGAPNTEAFF.

The gene calls are TRBV21-1 and TRBJ1-1; TRBD1 reflects the table's D call only, with no check against the DNA. TRBV21-1 is marked as a pseudogene. The CDR3 runs 14 residues. The CDR3 nucleotides are TGTGCCAGCAGCAAAGAGGGGCCGAGCACTGAAGCTTTCTTT. This translates into CASSKEGPSTEAFF.

This clone came up once. This sequence joins TRBV2 and TRBJ1-2; a possible D gene is TRBD1 (6 bases). The CDR3 loop spans 13 amino acids. The V end was cut by 8 bases, the J end by 7 bases, with 17 bases between. CDR1 SNHLY and CDR2 FYNNEI come from the germline V gene. This CDR3 is CASYRVLGAGYTF. CDR3 in DNA: TGTGCCAGCTATCGGGTTCTGGGGGCTGGCTACACCTTC.

The chain combines TRBV4-2 with TRBJ2-3; D gene uncertain. CDR1 and CDR2 from the germline V gene are LGHNA and YNFKEQ. The CDR3 consists of 16 residues. Trimming removed 0 bases from V and 2 bases from J, with 12 bases in between. For the CDR3, the DNA is TGTGCCAGCAGCCAAGAGTTCGCTCAGGTCACAGATACGCAGTATTTT. It translates to CASSQEFAQVTDTQYF.

This clone was seen a handful of times. V gene TRBV5-1 combines with J gene TRBJ2-5, with a possible D match to TRBD2 (5 bases). The germline V gene encodes CDR1 SGHRS and CDR2 YFSETQ. The CDR3 length is 12 residues. The V end lost 5 bases, the J end lost 4 bases, and 9 bases lay between the germline ends. CDR3 sequence reads: CASRDYVETQYF. DNA for the CDR3: TGCGCCAGCAGAGACTATGTAGAGACCCAGTACTTC. The whole variable domain, remainder taken from reference TRBV5-1 and TRBJ2-5, is KAGVTQTPRYLIKTRGQQVTLSCSPISGHRSVSWYQQTPGQGLQFLFEYFSETQRNKGNFPGRFSGRQFSNSRSEMNVSTLELGDSALYLCASRDYVETQYFGPGTRLLVL.

The V and J genes are TRBV19 and TRBJ1-2; D uncertain. The germline V gene has CDR1 LNHDA and CDR2 SQIVND (reference sequence). V gave up 3 bases and J gave up 3 bases, with 11 bases separating them. The CDR3 length is 14 residues. CDR3 sequence reads: CASSILGGYYGYTF. CDR3 sequence (DNA): TGTGCCAGTAGTATTCTGGGTGGCTACTATGGCTACACCTTC.

This chain uses TRBV24-1 with TRBJ2-1; 10 bases align to TRBD2. Germline CDR1 is KGHDR and CDR2 is SFDVKD. The CDR3 contains 16 residues. V was pared by 2 bases and J by 5 bases, with 5 bases of the junction left unmatched. This CDR3 is CATSDYRLAGDNEQFF. The CDR3 nucleotides are TGTGCCACCAGTGATTATCGGCTAGCGGGGGACAATGAGCAGTTCTTC.

The CDR3 reads CAWSGRIGRQDEKLFF. Written as DNA, the CDR3 is TGTGCCTGGAGTGGACGTATCGGAAGACAGGATGAAAAACTGTTTTTT. The rearrangement uses TRBV30 and TRBJ1-4; perhaps TRBD1 as D (6 bases). This CDR3 has 16 amino acids. Trimming shortened V by 1 base and J by 6 bases, and 18 bases separated the two germline ends. The germline V gene encodes CDR1 GTSNPN and CDR2 SVGIG (reference sequence).

The rearrangement joins TRBV7-2 to TRBJ2-7; 10 positions agree with TRBD2. Germline values: CDR1 SGHTA, CDR2 FQGNSA. Trimming cost V 4 bases and J 6 bases; bases outside gene matches: 6. The CDR3 sequence is 14 residues long. The CDR3 nucleotides are TGTGCCAGCAGCTATAGCGGGAGGACAACCGAGCAGTACTTC. As protein: CASSYSGRTTEQYF.

This sequence joins TRBV7-8 and TRBJ1-2, with 10 bases fitting TRBD1. The CDR3 contains 14 residues. Germline V gives CDR1 SGHVS, CDR2 FQNEAQ. Losses at the gene ends were 5 bases for V and 3 bases for J; bases not matched to a gene: 3. CDR3 sequence (DNA): TGTGCCAGCAGCCGGGACAGGGGCTACTATGGCTACACCTTC. Amino acids: CASSRDRGYYGYTF.

The gene calls are TRBV19 and TRBJ1-4; 7 nucleotides line up with TRBD1. CDR3 length: 15 residues. V was pared by 0 bases and J by 6 bases, with 4 bases of the junction left unmatched. The germline V gene has CDR1 LNHDA and CDR2 SQIVND (reference sequence). The CDR3 spells CASSIDRRGYEKLFF. As DNA, the CDR3 is TGTGCCAGTAGTATAGATCGCAGGGGGTATGAAAAACTGTTTTTT.

This clone has just a few counts. V usage is TRBV5-1 and J usage is TRBJ1-1; weak D call: TRBD1 (6 bases). The CDR3 contains 16 residues. V gave up 3 bases and J gave up 0 bases, with 15 bases separating them. Germline CDR1 SGHRS, CDR2 YFSETQ. The CDR3, as DNA: TGCGCCAGCAGCTCCCAAGGGACAACCATGAACACTGAAGCTTTCTTT. Protein product: CASSSQGTTMNTEAFF.

This rearrangement joins TRBV5-1 to TRBJ2-2, with a weak D call TRBD2 (7 bases). The CDR3 contains 15 residues. Per germline, CDR1 SGHRS and CDR2 YFSETQ. Trimming removed 0 bases from V and 8 bases from J, with 14 bases in between. Here the CDR3 DNA reads TGCGCCAGCAGCTTGGGTCCAGCGGGGACAGGGGAGCTGTTTTTT. It is translated as CASSLGPAGTGELFF.